Included here is one TCR beta chain sequence, with context. Antigen unknown. CDR1 is SGHRS, CDR2 YFSETQ, per germline. The CDR3 covers 15 residues. V shed 0 bases and J 2 bases; nucleotides not matched to a gene: 5. This sample stems from a study of shared clonotypes between healthy human individuals. Study in general: Each donor's CD8 memory used one plate, CD8 naive two, each CD4 subset three. Points from the study as a whole: Naive subsets generally had larger estimated richness than memory subsets.

TCRdb's table, derived via immunoSEQ multiplex PCR, lists solely in-frame clones and lacks some. This sample has about 330,000 clones, with over 75% found just once. The sample was memory CD8+ T cells sorted from blood. Subset here: CD45RO+ cells pooled with CCR7-negative TemRA cells. The clonotype comes from a man younger than 35 in good health. The genes are TRBV5-1 and TRBJ2-7, with TRBD2 identical over 7 bases. The CDR3 spells CASSLGWGGPYEQYF. The CDR3 region has the DNA TGCGCCAGCAGCTTGGGCTGGGGGGGACCCTACGAGCAGTACTTC.